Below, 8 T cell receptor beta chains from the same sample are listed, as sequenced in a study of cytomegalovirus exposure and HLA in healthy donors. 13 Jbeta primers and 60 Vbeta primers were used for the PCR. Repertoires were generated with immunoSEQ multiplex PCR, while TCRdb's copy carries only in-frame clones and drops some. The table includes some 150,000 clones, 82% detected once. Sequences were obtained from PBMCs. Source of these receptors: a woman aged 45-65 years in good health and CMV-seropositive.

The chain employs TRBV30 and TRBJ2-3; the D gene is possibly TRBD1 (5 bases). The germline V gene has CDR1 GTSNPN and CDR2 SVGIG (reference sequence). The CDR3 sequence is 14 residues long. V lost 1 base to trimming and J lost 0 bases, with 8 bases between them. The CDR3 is CAWSGGASTDTQYF. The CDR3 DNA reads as TGTGCCTGGAGTGGTGGGGCTAGCACAGATACGCAGTATTTT.

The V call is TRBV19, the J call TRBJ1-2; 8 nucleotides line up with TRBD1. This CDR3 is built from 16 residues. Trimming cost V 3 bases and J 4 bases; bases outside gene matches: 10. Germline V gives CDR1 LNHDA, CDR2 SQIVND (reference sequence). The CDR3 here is CASSIRGTGSFYGYTF. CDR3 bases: TGTGCCAGTAGTATTAGGGGGACAGGCTCCTTCTATGGCTACACCTTC.

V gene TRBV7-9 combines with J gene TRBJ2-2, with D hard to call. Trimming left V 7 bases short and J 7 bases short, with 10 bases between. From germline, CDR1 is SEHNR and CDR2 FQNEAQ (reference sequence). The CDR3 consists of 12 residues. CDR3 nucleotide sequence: TGTGCCAGCATACCCCACATCGGGGAGCTGTTTTTT. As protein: CASIPHIGELFF.

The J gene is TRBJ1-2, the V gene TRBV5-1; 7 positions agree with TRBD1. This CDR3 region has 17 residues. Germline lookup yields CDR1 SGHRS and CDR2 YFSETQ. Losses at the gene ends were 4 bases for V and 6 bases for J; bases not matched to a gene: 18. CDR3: CASSPGLYGGDSHGYTF. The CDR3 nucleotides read TGCGCCAGCAGCCCGGGCCTTTACGGGGGGGACAGCCATGGCTACACCTTC.

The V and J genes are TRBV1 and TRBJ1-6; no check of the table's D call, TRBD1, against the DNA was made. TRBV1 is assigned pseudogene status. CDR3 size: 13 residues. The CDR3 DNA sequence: TGCACCAGCGGACACGGAGAGAATTCACCCCTCCACTTT. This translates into CTSGHGENSPLHF.

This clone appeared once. CDR3 in DNA: TGTGCCAGCAGCCGACAGGTGGACACTGAAGCTTTCTTT. As protein: CASSRQVDTEAFF. The chain carries TRBV11-1 and TRBJ1-1; TRBD1 might be the D (6 bases). Germline CDR1 is SGHAT and CDR2 is FQDESV (reference sequence). This CDR3 region has 13 residues. Trimming pared 5 bases from V and 3 bases from J, leaving 10 bases between.

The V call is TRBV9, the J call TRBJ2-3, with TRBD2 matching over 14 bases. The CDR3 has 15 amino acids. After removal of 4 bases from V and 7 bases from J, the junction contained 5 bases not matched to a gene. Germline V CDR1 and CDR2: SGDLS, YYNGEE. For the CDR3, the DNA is TGTGCCAGCAGCTTGACTAGCGGGGGGGCAAATACGCAGTATTTT. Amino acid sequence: CASSLTSGGANTQYF.

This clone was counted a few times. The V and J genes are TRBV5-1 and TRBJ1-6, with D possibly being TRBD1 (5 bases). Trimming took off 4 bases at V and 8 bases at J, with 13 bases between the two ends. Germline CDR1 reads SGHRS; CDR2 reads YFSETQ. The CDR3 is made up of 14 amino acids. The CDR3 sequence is CASSPDRIYSPLHF. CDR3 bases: TGCGCCAGCAGCCCCGACAGAATCTATTCACCCCTCCACTTT.